The entry below gives a single T cell receptor (beta chain) sequence along with its context. This record comes from a study of T cell responses to AZD1222 COVID-19 vaccine. Produced via immunoSEQ multiplex PCR; TCRdb's table is partial and in-frame only. Among about 140,000 clones listed, 80% to 90% were seen once. This CDR3 contains 15 residues. The germline gives CDR1 ENHRY, CDR2 SYGVKD. V was trimmed by 0 bases and J by 5 bases, leaving 13 bases between them. The chain recombines TRBV10-3 with TRBJ2-5, with D tentatively TRBD2 (5 bases). This clonotype was obtained from an adult in good health. The specimen was peripheral blood, collected on day 0 of AZD1222 vaccination. The CDR3 DNA follows: TGTGCCATCAGTGAGTCCGGACTCTCCTCTGAGACCCAGTACTTC. Protein: CAISESGLSSETQYF.